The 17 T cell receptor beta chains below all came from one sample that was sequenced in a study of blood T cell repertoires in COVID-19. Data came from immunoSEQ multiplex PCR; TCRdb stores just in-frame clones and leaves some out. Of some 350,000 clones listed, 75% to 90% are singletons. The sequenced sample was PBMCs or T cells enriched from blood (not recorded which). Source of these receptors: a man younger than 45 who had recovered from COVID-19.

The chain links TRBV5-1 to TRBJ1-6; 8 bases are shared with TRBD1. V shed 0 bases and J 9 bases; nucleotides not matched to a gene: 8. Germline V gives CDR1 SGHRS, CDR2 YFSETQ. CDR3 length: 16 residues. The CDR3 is CASSLEPRGRGSPLHF. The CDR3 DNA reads TGCGCCAGCAGCTTGGAACCCAGGGGGCGCGGTTCACCCCTCCACTTT.

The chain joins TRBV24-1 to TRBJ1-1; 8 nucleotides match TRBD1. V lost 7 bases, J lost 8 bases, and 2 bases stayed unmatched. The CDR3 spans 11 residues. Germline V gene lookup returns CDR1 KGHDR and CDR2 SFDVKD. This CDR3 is CATRDRGEAFF. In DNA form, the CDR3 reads TGTGCCACCAGAGACAGGGGCGAAGCTTTCTTT.

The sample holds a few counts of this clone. Written as DNA, the CDR3 is TGTGCCAGCAGCGTAGCTCCGTTCGATCAGCCCCAGCATTTT. Encoded protein: CASSVAPFDQPQHF. This chain uses TRBV9 with TRBJ1-5; D call uncertain. With 0 bases removed from V and 5 bases from J, the gap between germline ends came to 9 bases. This CDR3 is built from 14 residues. The germline CDR1 and CDR2 sequences are SGDLS and YYNGEE.

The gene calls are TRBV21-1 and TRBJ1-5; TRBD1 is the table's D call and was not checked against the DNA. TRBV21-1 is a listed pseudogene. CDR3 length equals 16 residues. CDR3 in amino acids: CASSVRDRKIRKPQHF. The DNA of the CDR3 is TGTGCCAGCAGCGTTCGGGACAGAAAGATACGAAAGCCCCAGCATTTT.

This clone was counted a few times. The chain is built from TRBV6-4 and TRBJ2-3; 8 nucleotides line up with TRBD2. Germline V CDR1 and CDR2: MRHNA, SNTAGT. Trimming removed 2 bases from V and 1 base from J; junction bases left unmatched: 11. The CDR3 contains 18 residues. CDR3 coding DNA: TGTGCCAGCAGTGACCTCCCGGGGGGGCCGGGGGGCACAGATACGCAGTATTTT. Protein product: CASSDLPGGPGGTDTQYF.

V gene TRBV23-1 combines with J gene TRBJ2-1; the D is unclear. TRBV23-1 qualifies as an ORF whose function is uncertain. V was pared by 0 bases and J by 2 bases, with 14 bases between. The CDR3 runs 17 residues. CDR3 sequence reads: CASSQSWLQTTYNEQFF. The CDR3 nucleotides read TGCGCCAGCAGTCAATCTTGGCTACAGACGACCTACAATGAGCAGTTCTTC.

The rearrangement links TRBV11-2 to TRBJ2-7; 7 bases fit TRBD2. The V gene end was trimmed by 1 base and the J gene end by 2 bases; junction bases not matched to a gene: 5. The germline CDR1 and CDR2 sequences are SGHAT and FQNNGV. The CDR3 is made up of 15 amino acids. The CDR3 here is CASSLVAGETYEQYF. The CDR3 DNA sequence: TGTGCCAGCAGCTTAGTTGCGGGGGAGACCTACGAGCAGTACTTC.

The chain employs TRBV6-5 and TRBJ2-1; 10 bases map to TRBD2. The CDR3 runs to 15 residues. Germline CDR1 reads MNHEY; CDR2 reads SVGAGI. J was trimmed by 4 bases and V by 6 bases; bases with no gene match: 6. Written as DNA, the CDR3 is TGTGCCAGCAGCCAGCGGGGGGGTCCTTACAATGAGCAGTTCTTC. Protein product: CASSQRGGPYNEQFF.

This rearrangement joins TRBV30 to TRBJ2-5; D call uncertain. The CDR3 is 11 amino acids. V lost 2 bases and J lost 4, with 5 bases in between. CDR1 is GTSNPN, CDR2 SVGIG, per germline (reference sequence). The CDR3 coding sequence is TGTGCCTGGAGTTATCTAGAGACCCAGTACTTC. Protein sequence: CAWSYLETQYF.

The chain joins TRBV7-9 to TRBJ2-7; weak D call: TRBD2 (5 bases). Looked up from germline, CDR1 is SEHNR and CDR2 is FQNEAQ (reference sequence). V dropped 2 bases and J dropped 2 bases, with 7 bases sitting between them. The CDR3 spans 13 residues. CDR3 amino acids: CASSLRDAYEQYF. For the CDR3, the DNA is TGTGCCAGCAGCTTACGGGATGCCTACGAGCAGTACTTC.

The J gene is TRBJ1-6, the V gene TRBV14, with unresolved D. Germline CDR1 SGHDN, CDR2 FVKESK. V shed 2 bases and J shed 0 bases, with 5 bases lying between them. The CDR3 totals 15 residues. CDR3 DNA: TGTGCCAGCAGCCAACGGAGCTCCTATAATTCACCCCTCCACTTT. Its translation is CASSQRSSYNSPLHF.

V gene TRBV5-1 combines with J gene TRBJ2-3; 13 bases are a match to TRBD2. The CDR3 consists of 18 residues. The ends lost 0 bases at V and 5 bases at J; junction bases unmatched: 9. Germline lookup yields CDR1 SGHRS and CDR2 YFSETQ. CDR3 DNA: TGCGCCAGCAGCTTGGCCACACTAGCGGGGGGGCATAAAGATACGCAGTATTTT. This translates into CASSLATLAGGHKDTQYF.

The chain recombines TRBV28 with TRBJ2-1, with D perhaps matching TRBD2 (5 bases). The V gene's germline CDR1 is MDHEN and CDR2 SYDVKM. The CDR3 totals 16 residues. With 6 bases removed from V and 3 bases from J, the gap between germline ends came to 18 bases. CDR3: CASRKPGGPVYNEQFF. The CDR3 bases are TGTGCCAGCAGGAAACCAGGCGGGCCCGTCTACAATGAGCAGTTCTTC. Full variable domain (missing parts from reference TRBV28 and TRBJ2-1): DVKVTQSSRYLVKRTGEKVFLECVQDMDHENMFWYRQDPGLGLRLIYFSYDVKMKEKGDIPEGYSVSREKKERFSLILESASTNQTSMYLCASRKPGGPVYNEQFFGPGTRLTVL.

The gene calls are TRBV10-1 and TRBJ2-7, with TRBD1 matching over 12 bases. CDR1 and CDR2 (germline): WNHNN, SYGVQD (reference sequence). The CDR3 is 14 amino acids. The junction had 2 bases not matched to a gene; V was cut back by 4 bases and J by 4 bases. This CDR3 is CASSGGQGAYEQYF. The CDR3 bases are TGCGCCAGCAGTGGGGGACAGGGGGCATACGAGCAGTACTTC.

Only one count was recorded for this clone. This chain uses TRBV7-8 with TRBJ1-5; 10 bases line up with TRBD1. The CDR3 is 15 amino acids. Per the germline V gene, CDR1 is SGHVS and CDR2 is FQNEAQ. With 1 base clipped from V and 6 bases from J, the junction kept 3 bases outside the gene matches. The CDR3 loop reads CASSLGQGAGQPQHF. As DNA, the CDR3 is TGTGCCAGCAGCTTAGGACAGGGGGCAGGTCAGCCCCAGCATTTT.

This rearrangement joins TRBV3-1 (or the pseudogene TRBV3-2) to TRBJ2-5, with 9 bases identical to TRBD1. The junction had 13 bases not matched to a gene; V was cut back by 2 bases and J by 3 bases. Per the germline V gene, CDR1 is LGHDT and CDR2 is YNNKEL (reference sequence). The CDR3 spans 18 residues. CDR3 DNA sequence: TGTGCCAGCAGCCAAACCTGGGGACAGGGAGGCGACGAAGAGACCCAGTACTTC. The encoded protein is CASSQTWGQGGDEETQYF.

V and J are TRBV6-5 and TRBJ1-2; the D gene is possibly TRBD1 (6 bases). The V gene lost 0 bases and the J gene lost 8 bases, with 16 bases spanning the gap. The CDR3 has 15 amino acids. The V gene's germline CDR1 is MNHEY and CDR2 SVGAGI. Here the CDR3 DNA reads TGTGCCAGCAGTTACTCCACAACAGGGTTTGGCGGCTACACCTTC. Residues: CASSYSTTGFGGYTF.